The 27 T cell receptor beta chains below were found in one sample sequenced in a study of blood T cell repertoires in COVID-19. Assay: immunoSEQ multiplex PCR; the TCRdb copy retains only in-frame clones and omits some. This sample has under 300,000 clones; around nine tenths occur once, and the top ten carry around 1.8%. Input material: PBMCs or T cells enriched from blood (not recorded which). These receptors all come from a woman aged 18-29 years who had recovered from COVID-19.

The sample holds a few counts of this clone. The chain is built from TRBV4-2 and TRBJ1-1, with 7 bases that match TRBD1. Trimming removed 3 bases from V and 4 bases from J; junction bases left unmatched: 5. Germline V gene sequence: CDR1 LGHNA, CDR2 YNFKEQ. CDR3 size: 14 residues. The CDR3 protein is CASSQTGMSTEAFF. The CDR3 DNA sequence: TGTGCCAGCAGCCAGACAGGGATGAGCACTGAAGCTTTCTTT.

In its sample, this clone was seen once. CDR3 bases: TGTGCCAGCAGTTTAGGGGGGTTTGTTAGACTAGCTCGGAATGAGCAGTTCTTC. Its translation: CASSLGGFVRLARNEQFF. The chain joins TRBV28 to TRBJ2-1, with 7 bases aligning to TRBD2. V lost 2 bases to trimming and J lost 7 bases; unmatched junction nucleotides: 17. CDR3 length: 18 residues. Germline CDR1 is MDHEN and CDR2 is SYDVKM.

The V and J genes are TRBV5-5 and TRBJ2-3, with 8 positions matching TRBD2. With V trimmed by 2 bases and J by 6 bases, 5 bases remained unmatched. Germline CDR1 SGHKS, CDR2 YYEKEE (reference sequence). The CDR3 is 14 residues long. This CDR3 reads CASSFRTSFDTQYF. The CDR3 nucleotides read TGTGCCAGCAGCTTTCGGACTAGCTTCGATACGCAGTATTTT.

The chain is built from TRBV5-1 and TRBJ1-2, with 10 bases fitting TRBD1. CDR3 length equals 16 residues. Per the germline V gene, CDR1 is SGHRS and CDR2 is YFSETQ. Trimming at V came to 0 bases and at J to 7 bases, leaving 9 bases not matched to a gene. CDR3 amino acids: CASSLGAGTGVGGYTF. For the CDR3, the DNA is TGCGCCAGCAGCTTGGGGGCCGGGACAGGGGTAGGTGGCTACACCTTC. Complete variable domain (other parts from reference TRBV5-1 and TRBJ1-2): KAGVTQTPRYLIKTRGQQVTLSCSPISGHRSVSWYQQTPGQGLQFLFEYFSETQRNKGNFPGRFSGRQFSNSRSEMNVSTLELGDSALYLCASSLGAGTGVGGYTFGSGTRLTVV.

The rearrangement links TRBV7-9 to TRBJ1-6, with D possibly TRBD1 on 6 matching bases. This CDR3 has 15 amino acids. V was shortened by 6 bases and J by 7 bases, with 16 bases between the two germline ends. Germline V gene lookup returns CDR1 SEHNR and CDR2 FQNEAQ (reference sequence). The CDR3 nucleotides are TGTGCCAGCAGTCTCGACAGGTCGTCAAATTCACCCCTCCACTTT. Amino acid sequence: CASSLDRSSNSPLHF.

This chain connects TRBV7-8 to TRBJ1-2, with TRBD1 matching 8 bases. After removal of 1 base from V and 4 bases from J, the junction contained 5 bases not matched to a gene. The CDR3 contains 15 residues. CDR1 is SGHVS, CDR2 FQNEAQ, per germline. The CDR3 DNA sequence: TGTGCCAGCAGCTTAGGCAGGGACAGGTCCTATGGCTACACCTTC. Protein sequence: CASSLGRDRSYGYTF.

This clone occurred once. The chain uses TRBV29-1 and TRBJ2-1; TRBD2 matches 10 bases. Per the germline V gene, CDR1 is SQVTM and CDR2 is ANQGSEA. The CDR3 totals 13 residues. J was trimmed by 1 base and V by 7 bases; bases with no gene match: 1. DNA of the CDR3: TGCAGCGGGGGACTAGCGTCCTACAATGAGCAGTTCTTC. This encodes CSGGLASYNEQFF.

J is TRBJ2-7 and V is TRBV5-1; D remains unclear. Germline-derived CDR1 and CDR2 are SGHRS and YFSETQ. The CDR3 spans 13 residues. Trimming cost V 0 bases and J 6 bases, with 10 bases left between them. Here the CDR3 reads CASSLERYREQYF. The CDR3 coding sequence is TGCGCCAGCAGCTTGGAACGGTACCGCGAGCAGTACTTC.

The chain recombines TRBV5-1 with TRBJ1-2, with 7 bases that match TRBD1. Germline lookup yields CDR1 SGHRS and CDR2 YFSETQ. Unmatched junction bases numbered 10, after V lost 4 bases and J lost 4 bases. This CDR3 spans 15 amino acids. The CDR3 DNA follows: TGCGCCAGCAGCCAGGGACAGCGGTGGAGCTATGGCTACACCTTC. It specifies CASSQGQRWSYGYTF.

The CDR3 reads CASSQDREGHSNQPQHF. The CDR3 DNA reads TGTGCCAGCAGCCAAGACCGGGAAGGGCATAGCAATCAGCCCCAGCATTTT. The chain recombines TRBV3-1 (or the pseudogene TRBV3-2) with TRBJ1-5; D unclear. V was trimmed by 0 bases and J by 0 bases, leaving 12 bases between them. Germline CDR1 reads LGHDT; CDR2 reads YNNKEL (reference sequence). The CDR3 totals 17 residues.

This chain connects TRBV12-3 or TRBV12-4 to TRBJ2-2, with a tentative D call TRBD1 (6 bases). Trimming took 6 bases from V and 5 from J, leaving 10 bases between them. The CDR3 is made up of 13 amino acids. CDR3 nucleotide sequence: TGTGCCAGCAGGGGGGACAAGACCGGGGAGCTGTTTTTT. It is translated as CASRGDKTGELFF.

J is TRBJ1-2 and V is TRBV7-2; unclear D gene. With 0 bases removed from V and 6 bases from J, the gap between germline ends came to 14 bases. The length of the CDR3 is 15 residues. Germline V gives CDR1 SGHTA, CDR2 FQGNSA. Here the CDR3 DNA reads TGTGCCAGCAGCTTAGCGCGTTACAGCCTTAATGGCTACACCTTC. Amino acids: CASSLARYSLNGYTF.

The chain recombines TRBV25-1 with TRBJ1-6; D is unresolved. This CDR3 region has 16 residues. Trimming shortened V by 6 bases and J by 3 bases, and 15 bases separated the two germline ends. CDR1 is MGHDK and CDR2 is SYGVNS in the germline V gene. The CDR3: CASSDAGVSYNSPLHF. As DNA, the CDR3 is TGTGCCAGCAGCGACGCCGGGGTTAGCTATAATTCACCCCTCCACTTT.

V and J are TRBV12-3 or TRBV12-4 and TRBJ2-3; no definite D call. The CDR3 is 11 amino acids. Trimming cost V 7 bases and J 3 bases, with 5 bases left between them. The CDR3: CASTTTDTQYF. DNA of the CDR3: TGTGCCAGCACAACTACAGATACGCAGTATTTT.

The chain joins TRBV7-9 to TRBJ2-1; 8 nucleotides line up with TRBD1. The V segment lost 3 bases and the J segment 4 bases; nucleotides outside the gene matches: 14. CDR1 SEHNR and CDR2 FQNEAQ come from the germline V gene (reference sequence). The CDR3 totals 18 residues. The CDR3 region has the DNA TGTGCCAGCAGCTTTTTGGATACAGGGGGGCGGATTTACAATGAGCAGTTCTTC. Translated: CASSFLDTGGRIYNEQFF.

V and J are TRBV27 and TRBJ2-7; maybe TRBD1 (7 bases). The V gene's germline CDR1 is MNHEY and CDR2 SMNVEV (reference sequence). The CDR3 extends over 16 amino acids. Between the trimmed V and J ends, which lost 4 bases and 1 base, there was a span of 17 bases. The DNA of the CDR3 is TGTGCCAGCAGTTCGAAATCAGGGGGAGGATCCTACGAGCAGTACTTC. Its protein is CASSSKSGGGSYEQYF.

V is TRBV28 and J is TRBJ1-2, with 8 bases identical to TRBD1. V gave up 2 bases and J gave up 8 bases; unmatched junction bases: 10. The CDR3 length is 15 residues. Germline V CDR1 and CDR2: MDHEN, SYDVKM. This chain's CDR3 is CASSLTQGAYGGYTF. CDR3 DNA sequence: TGTGCCAGCAGTTTAACCCAGGGGGCGTATGGGGGCTACACCTTC.

This chain uses TRBV15 with TRBJ1-4; 8 bases align to TRBD1. Trimming cost V 6 bases and J 0 bases; bases outside gene matches: 6. The CDR3 is made up of 16 amino acids. Per germline, CDR1 LNHNV and CDR2 YYDKDF (reference sequence). The CDR3 here is CATRGTGGTTNEKLFF. CDR3 in DNA: TGTGCCACCAGGGGAACAGGGGGAACAACTAATGAAAAACTGTTTTTT. The entire variable domain, with the rest obtained from reference TRBV15 and TRBJ1-4, is as follows: DAMVIQNPRYQVTQFGKPVTLSCSQTLNHNVMYWYQQKSSQAPKLLFHYYDKDFNNEADTPDNFQSRRPNTSFCFLDIRSPGLGDTAMYLCATRGTGGTTNEKLFFGSGTQLSVL.

This rearrangement joins TRBV21-1 to TRBJ2-1; the D call of TRBD1 is as the table states it, not checked on the DNA. TRBV21-1 is termed a pseudogene. This CDR3 spans 16 amino acids. The CDR3 region has the DNA TGTGCCAGCAGCATGGGTATGGAGACAGGTAGGGATGAGCAGTTCTTC. Its translation: CASSMGMETGRDEQFF.

J is TRBJ2-7 and V is TRBV2, with TRBD2 identical over 10 bases. Germline CDR1 is SNHLY and CDR2 is FYNNEI. CDR3 length: 16 amino acids. V lost 4 bases, J lost 4 bases, and 10 bases stayed unmatched. The CDR3: CASSAEAGGALYEQYF. For the CDR3, the DNA is TGTGCCAGCAGTGCCGAAGCGGGGGGGGCCCTATACGAGCAGTACTTC.

This chain joins TRBV5-6 and TRBJ1-1; 7 nucleotides align to TRBD1. Unmatched junction bases numbered 5, after V lost 4 bases and J lost 5 bases. Germline CDR1 reads SGHDT; CDR2 reads YYEEEE. The CDR3 extends over 13 amino acids. CDR3 nucleotides: TGTGCCAGCAGCCCCCAGGGGGAGACTGAAGCTTTCTTT. This gives the protein CASSPQGETEAFF. Using reference TRBV5-6 and TRBJ1-1 for the parts outside the CDR3, the full variable domain is DAGVTQSPTHLIKTRGQQVTLRCSPKSGHDTVSWYQQALGQGPQFIFQYYEEEERQRGNFPDRFSGHQFPNYSSELNVNALLLGDSALYLCASSPQGETEAFFGQGTRLTVV.

This chain connects TRBV12-3 or TRBV12-4 to TRBJ1-1, with D maybe TRBD1 (6 bases). The V end lost 5 bases, the J end lost 6 bases, and 10 bases lay between the germline ends. The CDR3 is 12 residues long. This chain's CDR3 is CASSQGLPEAFF. The CDR3 DNA sequence: TGTGCCAGCAGTCAGGGGCTCCCTGAAGCTTTCTTT.

The CDR3 DNA is TGTGCCAGCAGCCAGGGCACTAGCCGTAGCACAGATACGCAGTATTTT. It encodes CASSQGTSRSTDTQYF. This rearrangement joins TRBV7-3 to TRBJ2-3, with D maybe TRBD2 (6 bases). Per the germline V gene, CDR1 is SGHTA and CDR2 is FQGTGA. V lost 5 bases to trimming and J lost 0 bases, with 15 bases between them. The CDR3 totals 16 residues. The variable domain in full, with the rest retrieved from reference TRBV7-3 and TRBJ2-3, is GAGVSQTPSNKVTEKGKYVELRCDPISGHTALYWYRQSLGQGPEFLIYFQGTGAADDSGLPNDRFFAVRPEGSVSTLKIQRTERGDSAVYLCASSQGTSRSTDTQYFGPGTRLTVL.

V is TRBV4-1 and J is TRBJ2-3; a weak D match, TRBD2 (5 bases). CDR1 and CDR2 from the germline V gene are MGHRA and YSYEKL. Trimming removed 3 bases at V and 0 bases at J, with 7 bases between. This CDR3 spans 14 amino acids. The chain's CDR3 is CASSQRTSTDTQYF. The CDR3 DNA sequence: TGCGCCAGCAGCCAGAGGACTAGCACAGATACGCAGTATTTT.

This chain connects TRBV6-6 to TRBJ1-2, with D maybe TRBD1 (5 bases). Trimming took off 4 bases at V and 0 bases at J, with 15 bases between the two ends. CDR3 length equals 16 residues. The germline CDR1 and CDR2 sequences are MNHNY and SVGAGI (reference sequence). DNA for the CDR3: TGTGCCAGCAGTTCATGGGGGGGTTTAGCTAACTATGGCTACACCTTC. It is translated as CASSSWGGLANYGYTF.

The chain is built from TRBV29-1 and TRBJ2-7; a possible D gene is TRBD2 (6 bases). From germline, CDR1 is SQVTM and CDR2 ANQGSEA. V was cut by 5 bases and J by 7 bases, with 18 bases left in between. The CDR3 covers 13 residues. The DNA for the CDR3 is TGCAGCGTTCTCGGAGTTCAGGGAGGAGAGCAGTACTTC. This gives the protein CSVLGVQGGEQYF.

The chain employs TRBV29-1 and TRBJ2-2; 8 positions agree with TRBD2. Germline V gives CDR1 SQVTM, CDR2 ANQGSEA. The CDR3 spans 12 residues. The CDR3 loop reads CIGLADTGELFF. CDR3 in DNA: TGCATCGGACTAGCAGATACCGGGGAGCTGTTTTTT.